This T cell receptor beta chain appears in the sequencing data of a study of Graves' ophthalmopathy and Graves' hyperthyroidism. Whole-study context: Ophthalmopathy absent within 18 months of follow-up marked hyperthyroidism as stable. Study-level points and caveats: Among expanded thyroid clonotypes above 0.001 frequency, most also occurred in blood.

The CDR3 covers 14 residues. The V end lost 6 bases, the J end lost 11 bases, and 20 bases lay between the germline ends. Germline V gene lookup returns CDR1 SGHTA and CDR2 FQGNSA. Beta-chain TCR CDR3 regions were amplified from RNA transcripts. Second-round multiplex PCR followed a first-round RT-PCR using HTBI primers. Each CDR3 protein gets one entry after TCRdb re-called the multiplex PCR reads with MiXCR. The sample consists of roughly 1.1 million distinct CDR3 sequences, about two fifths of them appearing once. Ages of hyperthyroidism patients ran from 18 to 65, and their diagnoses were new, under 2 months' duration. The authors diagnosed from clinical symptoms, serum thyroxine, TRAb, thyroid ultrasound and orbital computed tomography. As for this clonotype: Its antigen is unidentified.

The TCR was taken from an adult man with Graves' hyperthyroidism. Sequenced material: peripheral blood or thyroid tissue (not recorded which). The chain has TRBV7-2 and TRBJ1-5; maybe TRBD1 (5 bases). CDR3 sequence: CASSSTGFHGSQHF. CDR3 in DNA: TGTGCCAGCAGTTCCACAGGTTTCCACGGGTCCCAGCATTTT.